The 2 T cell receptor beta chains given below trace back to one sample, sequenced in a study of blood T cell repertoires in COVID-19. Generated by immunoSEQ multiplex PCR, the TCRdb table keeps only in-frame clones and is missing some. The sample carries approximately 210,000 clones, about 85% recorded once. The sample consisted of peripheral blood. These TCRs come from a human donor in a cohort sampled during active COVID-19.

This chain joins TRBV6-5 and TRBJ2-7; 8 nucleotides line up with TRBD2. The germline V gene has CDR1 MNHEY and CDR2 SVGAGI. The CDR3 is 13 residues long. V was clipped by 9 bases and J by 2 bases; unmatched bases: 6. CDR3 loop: CASDKRETYEQYF. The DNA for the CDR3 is TGTGCCAGTGATAAGCGGGAGACCTACGAGCAGTACTTC.

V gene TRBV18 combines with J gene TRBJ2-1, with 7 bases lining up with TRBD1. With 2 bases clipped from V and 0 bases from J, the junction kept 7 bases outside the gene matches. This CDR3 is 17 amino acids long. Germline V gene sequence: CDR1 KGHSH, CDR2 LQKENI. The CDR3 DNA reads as TGTGCCAGCTCACCATTCCCCGACAGGGCCTCCTACAATGAGCAGTTCTTC. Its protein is CASSPFPDRASYNEQFF.